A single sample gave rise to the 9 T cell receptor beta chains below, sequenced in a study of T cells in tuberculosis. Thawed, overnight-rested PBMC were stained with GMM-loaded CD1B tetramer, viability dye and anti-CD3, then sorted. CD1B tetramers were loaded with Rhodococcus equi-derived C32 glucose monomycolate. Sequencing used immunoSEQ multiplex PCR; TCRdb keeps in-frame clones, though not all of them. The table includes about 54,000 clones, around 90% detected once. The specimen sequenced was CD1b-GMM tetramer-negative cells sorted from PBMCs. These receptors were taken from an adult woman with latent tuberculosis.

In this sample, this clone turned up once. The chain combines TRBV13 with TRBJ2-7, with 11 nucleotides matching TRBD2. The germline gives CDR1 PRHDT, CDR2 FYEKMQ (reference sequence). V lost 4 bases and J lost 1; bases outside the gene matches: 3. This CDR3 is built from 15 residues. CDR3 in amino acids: CASSSLAGASYEQYF. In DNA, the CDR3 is TGTGCCAGCAGCTCACTAGCGGGGGCGTCCTACGAGCAGTACTTC.

The chain's CDR3 is CASSSTLAVTSYEQYF. Written as DNA, the CDR3 is TGTGCCAGCAGTTCCACGCTAGCGGTGACTAGTTACGAGCAGTACTTC. J is TRBJ2-7 and V is TRBV28; TRBD2 matches 7 bases. J was trimmed by 4 bases and V by 4 bases; bases with no gene match: 13. This CDR3 contains 16 residues. CDR1 MDHEN and CDR2 SYDVKM come from the germline V gene. Together with reference TRBV28 and TRBJ2-7, the CDR3 gives the full variable domain: DVKVTQSSRYLVKRTGEKVFLECVQDMDHENMFWYRQDPGLGLRLIYFSYDVKMKEKGDIPEGYSVSREKKERFSLILESASTNQTSMYLCASSSTLAVTSYEQYFGPGTRLTVT.

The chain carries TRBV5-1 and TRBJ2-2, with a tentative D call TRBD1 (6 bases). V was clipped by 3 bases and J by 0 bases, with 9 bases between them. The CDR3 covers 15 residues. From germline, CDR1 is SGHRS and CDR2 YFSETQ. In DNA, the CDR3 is TGCGCCAGCAGCTCGGGACACTCGAACACCGGGGAGCTGTTTTTT. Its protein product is CASSSGHSNTGELFF.

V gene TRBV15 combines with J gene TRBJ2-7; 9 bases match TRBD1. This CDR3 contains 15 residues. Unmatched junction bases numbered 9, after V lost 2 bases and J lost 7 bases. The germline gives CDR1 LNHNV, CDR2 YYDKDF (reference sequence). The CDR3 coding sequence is TGTGCCACCAGCAGACCCGGGACAGGGACGACGGAGCAGTACTTC. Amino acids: CATSRPGTGTTEQYF.

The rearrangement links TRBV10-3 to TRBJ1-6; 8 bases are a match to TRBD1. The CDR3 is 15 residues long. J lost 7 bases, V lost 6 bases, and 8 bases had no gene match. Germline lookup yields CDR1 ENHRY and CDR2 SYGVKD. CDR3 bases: TGTGCCATCAGCCTTGACAGGGGATCCAATTCACCCCTCCACTTT. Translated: CAISLDRGSNSPLHF.

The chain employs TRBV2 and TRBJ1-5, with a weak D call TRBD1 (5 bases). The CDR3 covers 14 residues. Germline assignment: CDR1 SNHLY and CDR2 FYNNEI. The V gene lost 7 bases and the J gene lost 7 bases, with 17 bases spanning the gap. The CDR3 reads CASTPLRGNQPQHF. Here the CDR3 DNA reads TGTGCCAGCACCCCCCTCCGGGGGAACCAGCCCCAGCATTTT. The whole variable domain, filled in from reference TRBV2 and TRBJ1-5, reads EPEVTQTPSHQVTQMGQEVILRCVPISNHLYFYWYRQILGQKVEFLVSFYNNEISEKSEIFDDQFSVERPDGSNFTLKIRSTKLEDSAMYFCASTPLRGNQPQHFGDGTRLSIL.

The CDR3 sequence: CASSFGGGGYGYTF. CDR3 bases: TGTGCCAGCAGTTTCGGGGGGGGCGGATATGGCTACACCTTC. The chain joins TRBV28 to TRBJ1-2; D is perhaps TRBD1 (6 bases). V lost 3 bases and J 5 bases, leaving 13 bases between the germline ends. This CDR3 contains 14 residues. CDR1 and CDR2 from the germline V gene are MDHEN and SYDVKM.

CDR3 nucleotide sequence: TGTGCCAGCAGTTACGAACTAGCGGGAGGGCGAAATACGCAGTATTTT. Its protein product is CASSYELAGGRNTQYF. The chain has TRBV6-6 and TRBJ2-3; 13 bases line up with TRBD2. There are 16 residues in the CDR3. Germline trimming cut 2 bases from V and 7 bases from J; bases unmatched to any gene: 6. The germline V gene has CDR1 MNHNY and CDR2 SVGAGI (reference sequence).

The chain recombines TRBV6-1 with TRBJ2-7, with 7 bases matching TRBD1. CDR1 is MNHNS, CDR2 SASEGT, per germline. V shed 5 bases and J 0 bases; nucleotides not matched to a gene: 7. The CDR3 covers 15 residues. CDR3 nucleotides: TGTGCCAGCAGTCAGACCTGGGACAGCTCCTACGAGCAGTACTTC. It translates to CASSQTWDSSYEQYF.